The TCR beta chain described here comes from a study of cytotoxic CD8 clonotypes in ibrutinib-treated CLL. On this clone: Its antigen is as yet unknown.

V was shortened by 4 bases and J by 11 bases, with 20 bases between the two germline ends. The CDR3 consists of 14 residues. Germline loops: CDR1 MNHNY, CDR2 SVGAGI (reference sequence). Regarding the study as a whole: Circulating CD8+ T-cell counts were tracked by baseline clonality, which exceeded that of age-matched healthy donors. Sampling schedules were unmatched across sustained-remission and progressing patients.

Sequencing was performed with immunoSEQ multiplex PCR; in TCRdb, only in-frame clones are kept and a portion is missing. The repertoire holds over 200,000 clones, 70% to 75% seen once, with around 5.9% in the top ten. This TCR was sampled from a human donor with chronic lymphocytic leukemia. Sequences were derived from PBMCs, sampled after 12 months of ibrutinib treatment. The J gene is TRBJ1-1, the V gene TRBV6-6; D gene unclear. This chain's CDR3 is CASSSGRINVVAFF. The CDR3 region has the DNA TGTGCCAGCAGTTCCGGACGGATCAATGTGGTGGCTTTCTTT.